One and the same sample provided the 17 T cell receptor beta chains below, sequenced in a study of T cell changes during pregnancy in multiple sclerosis. Data came from immunoSEQ multiplex PCR; TCRdb stores just in-frame clones and leaves some out. The sample holds 58,000 or so clones, about 92% seen once. The source was peripheral blood, collected in the first trimester of pregnancy. These receptors came from a female donor with multiple sclerosis, enrolled in a pregnancy study.

This clone has just a few counts. V and J are TRBV9 and TRBJ2-1; TRBD2 matches at 10 bases. Germline CDR1 is SGDLS and CDR2 is YYNGEE. The CDR3 spans 15 residues. V was clipped by 0 bases and J by 8 bases; unmatched bases: 5. The CDR3 nucleotides read TGTGCCAGCAGCGTAGGAAGAGCGGGGGGGGATGAGCAGTTCTTC. Its protein product is CASSVGRAGGDEQFF.

CDR3 sequence reads: CASTIGWTPGNTIYF. CDR3 DNA: TGTGCCAGTACTATCGGGTGGACACCCGGAAACACCATATATTTT. The gene calls are TRBV19 and TRBJ1-3; D might be TRBD1 (5 bases). This CDR3 comprises 15 residues. Germline CDR1 and CDR2: LNHDA and SQIVND (reference sequence). The germline V and J ends were trimmed by 7 bases and 4 bases, with 17 bases remaining between them.

This chain connects TRBV19 to TRBJ2-2; weak D call: TRBD1 (6 bases). CDR3 size: 18 residues. V was clipped by 0 bases and J by 6 bases, with 20 bases between them. Germline V lookup: CDR1 LNHDA, CDR2 SQIVND (reference sequence). The CDR3 region has the DNA TGTGCCAGTAGTATAGACCTCGGCAGGGGCAGCTTACCCGGGGAGCTGTTTTTT. The encoded protein is CASSIDLGRGSLPGELFF.

The chain recombines TRBV5-1 with TRBJ2-7; 7 positions agree with TRBD1. The CDR3 runs 15 residues. Trimming at V came to 4 bases and at J to 2 bases, leaving 9 bases not matched to a gene. Germline CDR1 SGHRS, CDR2 YFSETQ. CDR3 DNA sequence: TGCGCCAGCAGCCTGACCCCCGACAGGGCCTACGAGCAGTACTTC. Translated, it gives CASSLTPDRAYEQYF.

V and J are TRBV19 and TRBJ2-1; 14 bases map to TRBD2. CDR1 and CDR2 (germline): LNHDA, SQIVND (reference sequence). V was pared by 7 bases and J by 8 bases, with 7 bases of the junction left unmatched. The CDR3 is 15 amino acids. CDR3 coding DNA: TGTGCCAGTACCGGGACTAGCGGGAGTTACGATGAGCAGTTCTTC. Translated: CASTGTSGSYDEQFF.

In its sample, this clone was seen a few times. The CDR3 sequence is CASSDTSGRAANTGELFF. CDR3 nucleotide sequence: TGCGCCAGCAGCGATACTAGCGGGAGGGCCGCGAACACCGGGGAGCTGTTTTTT. The rearrangement joins TRBV5-1 to TRBJ2-2; the match to TRBD2 covers 13 bases. The CDR3 length is 18 residues. V lost 4 bases, J lost 0 bases, and 6 bases stayed unmatched. Germline loops: CDR1 SGHRS, CDR2 YFSETQ.

The gene calls are TRBV5-1 and TRBJ2-5, with a possible D match to TRBD2 (6 bases). The CDR3 totals 14 residues. V was cut by 4 bases and J by 6 bases, with 16 bases left in between. CDR1 is SGHRS and CDR2 is YFSETQ in the germline V gene. CDR3 residues: CASSVRDPTQTQYF. CDR3 nucleotide sequence: TGCGCCAGCAGCGTGCGGGACCCGACACAGACCCAGTACTTC.

The chain employs TRBV15 and TRBJ2-7; D is perhaps TRBD2 (5 bases). Germline CDR1 LNHNV, CDR2 YYDKDF (reference sequence). Trimming took off 0 bases at V and 0 bases at J, with 9 bases between the two ends. This CDR3 is built from 15 residues. CDR3 region: CATSRDRTSSYEQYF. CDR3 DNA: TGTGCCACCAGCAGAGATCGGACTTCCTCCTACGAGCAGTACTTC.

The V and J genes are TRBV4-1 and TRBJ2-1; 9 positions match TRBD1. Germline V lookup: CDR1 MGHRA, CDR2 YSYEKL. This CDR3 region has 17 residues. Trimming took 0 bases from V and 3 from J; bases not matched to a gene: 6. The CDR3 sequence: CASSQDLRDRVYNEQFF. DNA of the CDR3: TGCGCCAGCAGCCAAGATCTCCGGGACAGGGTCTACAATGAGCAGTTCTTC.

The gene calls are TRBV7-2 and TRBJ2-7; the match to TRBD2 covers 10 bases. V trimming: 5 bases; J trimming: 5 bases; junction bases outside the gene matches: 9. This CDR3 is 15 amino acids long. Per germline, CDR1 SGHTA and CDR2 FQGNSA. Written as DNA, the CDR3 is TGTGCCAGCAGCCCACTAGCGGGAAGAGGGAACGAGCAGTACTTC. Translating gives CASSPLAGRGNEQYF.

V and J are TRBV2 and TRBJ1-2, with D tentatively TRBD1 (6 bases). V was pared by 2 bases and J by 8 bases, with 18 bases between. Germline values: CDR1 SNHLY, CDR2 FYNNEI. This CDR3 has 15 amino acids. DNA for the CDR3: TGTGCCAGCAGTGAACACAGGGCGAAGCTAGGCGGCTACACCTTC. Encoded protein: CASSEHRAKLGGYTF.

The V call is TRBV27, the J call TRBJ1-4, with 12 bases matching TRBD1. The V gene end was trimmed by 6 bases and the J gene end by 8 bases; junction bases not matched to a gene: 4. Germline CDR1 and CDR2: MNHEY and SMNVEV (reference sequence). The length of the CDR3 is 14 residues. The CDR3 nucleotides are TGTGCCAGCAGCCTCGGGACAGGGGGCGAAAAACTGTTTTTT. This gives the protein CASSLGTGGEKLFF.

The chain links TRBV4-1 to TRBJ2-3; a possible D gene is TRBD2 (6 bases). The V gene's germline CDR1 is MGHRA and CDR2 YSYEKL. This CDR3 spans 18 amino acids. Trimming pared 3 bases from V and 0 bases from J, leaving 19 bases between. CDR3 residues: CASSHDPQRRDSTDTQYF. The DNA of the CDR3 is TGCGCCAGCAGCCATGACCCCCAAAGGAGGGATAGCACAGATACGCAGTATTTT.

The rearrangement links TRBV15 to TRBJ1-1, with TRBD1 identical over 8 bases. The CDR3 totals 15 residues. J gave up 4 bases and V 5 bases, and 9 bases lay outside the gene matches. The germline CDR1 and CDR2 sequences are LNHNV and YYDKDF (reference sequence). The CDR3 protein is CATSGGTGGLTEAFF. The DNA for the CDR3 is TGTGCCACCAGCGGCGGAACAGGGGGTCTCACTGAAGCTTTCTTT.

The chain is built from TRBV4-1 and TRBJ2-3; no clear D gene. Trimming took 0 bases from V and 0 from J, leaving 10 bases between them. CDR1 and CDR2 from the germline V gene are MGHRA and YSYEKL. CDR3 length: 16 amino acids. The CDR3 reads CASSQEVGASTDTQYF. The CDR3 DNA sequence: TGCGCCAGCAGCCAAGAGGTCGGTGCTAGCACAGATACGCAGTATTTT.

The genes are TRBV6-5 and TRBJ1-6; perhaps TRBD1 as D (6 bases). This CDR3 is 14 amino acids long. The V gene's germline CDR1 is MNHEY and CDR2 SVGAGI. Between the trimmed V and J ends, which lost 2 bases and 7 bases, there was a span of 9 bases. As DNA, the CDR3 is TGTGCCAGCAGTTACGCAGGGGCAAATTCACCCCTCCACTTT. Its protein is CASSYAGANSPLHF.

V and J are TRBV28 and TRBJ2-1; D might be TRBD2 (6 bases). V was cut by 3 bases and J by 5 bases, with 20 bases left in between. Germline V gene sequence: CDR1 MDHEN, CDR2 SYDVKM. The CDR3 has 17 amino acids. CDR3 DNA sequence: TGTGCCAGCAGTTTGGGTGGCGAGACTAGGGAACACAATGAGCAGTTCTTC. Its protein product is CASSLGGETREHNEQFF.